These T cell receptor beta chains were read from a single sample in a study of blood T cells in healthy people across ages. TCRdb analysed the 5' RACE reads with MiXCR anew, one entry per CDR3 protein. Of around 1,500,000 distinct CDR3 sequences listed, 40% to 50% are singletons. Material: blood. The origin of the receptors is a woman under 30 in good health. Both conserved end residues are part of each CDR3. The order of the fields is J gene, clone size, V gene, D gene, CDR3 protein, CDR3 DNA. A D gene is named only where the DNA matches it firmly. Size is stated for part of the rows, as once, few or many counts, or as a class when the clone is expanded.

j_gene: TRBJ2-1
abundance: .
v_gene: TRBV28
d_gene: .
CDR3aa: CASRPTRSYNEQFF
CDR3nt: TGTGCCAGCAGGCCGACAAGGAGCTACAATGAGCAGTTCTTC

j_gene: TRBJ2-7
abundance: .
v_gene: TRBV7-2
d_gene: .
CDR3aa: CASSLNRREQYF
CDR3nt: TGTGCCAGCAGCTTAAATCGGAGGGAGCAGTACTTC

j_gene: TRBJ1-6
abundance: .
v_gene: TRBV20-1
d_gene: .
CDR3aa: CSARADSGSPLHF
CDR3nt: TGCAGTGCTAGGGCAGATTCGGGTTCACCCCTCCACTTT

j_gene: TRBJ1-4
abundance: few
v_gene: TRBV2
d_gene: TRBD1
CDR3aa: CASSATGTVVEKLFF
CDR3nt: TGTGCCAGCAGCGCGACCGGGACAGTAGTAGAAAAACTGTTTTTT

j_gene: TRBJ2-1
abundance: few
v_gene: TRBV9
d_gene: .
CDR3aa: CASSVAARAGYNEQFF
CDR3nt: TGTGCCAGCAGCGTAGCGGCCCGAGCGGGCTACAATGAGCAGTTCTTC

j_gene: TRBJ2-5
abundance: .
v_gene: TRBV3-1
d_gene: TRBD1
CDR3aa: CASSQRGQRQETQYF
CDR3nt: TGTGCCAGCAGCCAGAGGGGACAGAGACAAGAGACCCAGTACTTC

j_gene: TRBJ1-1
abundance: .
v_gene: TRBV4-1
d_gene: TRBD1
CDR3aa: CASSLQGAGAEAFF
CDR3nt: TGCGCCAGCAGCCTCCAGGGGGCTGGCGCTGAAGCTTTCTTT

j_gene: TRBJ2-4
abundance: .
v_gene: TRBV3-1
d_gene: .
CDR3aa: CASSQDPTGPPQYF
CDR3nt: TGTGCCAGCAGCCAAGACCCGACAGGACCGCCACAGTACTTC

j_gene: TRBJ2-4
abundance: .
v_gene: TRBV2
d_gene: TRBD1
CDR3aa: CASSRRDRAGNIQYF
CDR3nt: TGTGCCAGCAGTCGCCGGGACAGGGCGGGAAACATTCAGTACTTC

j_gene: TRBJ2-3
abundance: few
v_gene: TRBV6-5
d_gene: .
CDR3aa: CASSFGLGDTDTQYF
CDR3nt: TGTGCCAGCAGTTTCGGCTTAGGAGACACAGATACGCAGTATTTT

j_gene: TRBJ1-1
abundance: .
v_gene: TRBV9
d_gene: TRBD1
CDR3aa: CASSNQGADTEAFF
CDR3nt: TGTGCCAGCAGTAACCAGGGGGCCGACACTGAAGCTTTCTTT

j_gene: TRBJ1-1
abundance: .
v_gene: TRBV7-9
d_gene: .
CDR3aa: CASSLGDISDTEAFF
CDR3nt: TGTGCCAGCAGCCTTGGAGATATATCGGACACTGAAGCTTTCTTT

j_gene: TRBJ1-2
abundance: few
v_gene: TRBV27
d_gene: .
CDR3aa: CASSLYGAVADFEGGYTF
CDR3nt: TGTGCCAGCAGTTTATATGGGGCGGTAGCGGATTTCGAAGGTGGCTACACCTTC

j_gene: TRBJ2-1
abundance: .
v_gene: TRBV7-9
d_gene: .
CDR3aa: CASSLVWGPYSYNEQFF
CDR3nt: TGTGCCAGCAGCTTAGTTTGGGGCCCATACTCGTACAATGAGCAGTTCTTC

j_gene: TRBJ2-1
abundance: few
v_gene: TRBV20-1
d_gene: .
CDR3aa: CSAANPRSGTTYNEQFF
CDR3nt: TGCAGTGCCGCCAACCCCCGGTCGGGAACTACCTACAATGAGCAGTTCTTC

j_gene: TRBJ2-5
abundance: few
v_gene: TRBV29-1
d_gene: .
CDR3aa: CSVEDPGVMYQETQYF
CDR3nt: TGCAGCGTTGAAGATCCAGGGGTGATGTACCAAGAGACCCAGTACTTC

j_gene: TRBJ2-5
abundance: .
v_gene: TRBV5-1
d_gene: TRBD2
CDR3aa: CTSSSGLAGEETQYF
CDR3nt: TGCACCAGCAGCTCGGGACTAGCGGGGGAAGAGACCCAGTACTTC

j_gene: TRBJ2-7
abundance: few
v_gene: TRBV6-5
d_gene: .
CDR3aa: CASSYSLRAYEQYF
CDR3nt: TGTGCCAGCAGTTACAGCCTCCGAGCCTACGAGCAGTACTTC

j_gene: TRBJ2-3
abundance: .
v_gene: TRBV6-1
d_gene: .
CDR3aa: CASGFGGADTQYF
CDR3nt: TGTGCCAGTGGATTCGGGGGAGCAGATACGCAGTATTTT

j_gene: TRBJ2-7
abundance: .
v_gene: TRBV7-2
d_gene: .
CDR3aa: CASSPDYYNEQYF
CDR3nt: TGTGCCAGCAGTCCAGACTACTACAATGAGCAGTACTTC

j_gene: TRBJ1-3
abundance: .
v_gene: TRBV28
d_gene: .
CDR3aa: CASTPGKAGNTIYF
CDR3nt: TGTGCCAGCACCCCAGGGAAGGCTGGAAACACCATATATTTT

j_gene: TRBJ2-7
abundance: .
v_gene: TRBV3-1
d_gene: .
CDR3aa: CASSQAHSTSSYEQYF
CDR3nt: TGTGCCAGCAGCCAAGCTCATTCGACTAGCTCCTACGAGCAGTACTTC

j_gene: TRBJ2-1
abundance: .
v_gene: TRBV6-1
d_gene: .
CDR3aa: CASSEANYPSYNEQFF
CDR3nt: TGTGCCAGCAGTGAAGCTAACTACCCCTCCTACAATGAGCAGTTCTTC

j_gene: TRBJ2-7
abundance: .
v_gene: TRBV21-1
d_gene: .
CDR3aa: CASSDRQPSSYEQYF
CDR3nt: TGTGCCAGCAGCGACCGACAGCCCAGCTCCTACGAGCAGTACTTC

j_gene: TRBJ2-1
abundance: few
v_gene: TRBV6-1
d_gene: TRBD2
CDR3aa: CASRIATGLRLAENNEQFF
CDR3nt: TGTGCCAGCAGGATCGCAACGGGATTACGTCTAGCGGAGAACAATGAGCAGTTCTTC

j_gene: TRBJ2-3
abundance: .
v_gene: TRBV6-2/TRBV6-3
d_gene: TRBD2
CDR3aa: CASRLGLAGPTDTQYF
CDR3nt: TGTGCCAGCAGATTGGGACTAGCGGGGCCCACAGATACGCAGTATTTT